This is a list of T cell receptor beta chains from one sample in a study of T-cell memory formation after mild COVID-19. TCRdb fed the 5' RACE reads into MiXCR, producing one record per CDR3 protein. The sample gives tens of thousands of distinct CDR3 sequences, about 15% of which show up once; 39% is in the top ten. Sequenced material: PBMCs or a T cell subset sorted from them (not recorded which). The receptors stem from a man aged 18 to 29 who had mild COVID-19 (a few samples of this study predate the infection). Cell type and time point are not known. The CDR3 runs from the conserved cysteine through the conserved F or W. Each record gives: V gene, clone size, D gene, J gene, CDR3 protein, CDR3 DNA. A D gene is named only where the DNA matches it firmly. Part of the rows lack a size; the others show once, few, many or a class for expanded clones.

>TRBV7-2|few|.|TRBJ2-2
CASSLSRRLGGELFF
TGTGCCAGCAGCTTATCTCGACGTCTGGGCGGGGAGCTGTTTTTT
>TRBV4-1|few|.|TRBJ1-2
CASSQDRGESYGYTF
TGCGCCAGCAGCCAAGATCGAGGGGAGAGTTATGGCTACACCTTC
>TRBV18|.|TRBD2|TRBJ2-3
CASSPLGGGAQDTQYF
TGTGCCAGCTCACCACTTGGCGGGGGGGCTCAAGATACGCAGTATTTT
>TRBV5-1|few|TRBD2|TRBJ2-1
CASSLVGSGGNEQFF
TGCGCCAGCAGCTTGGTCGGTAGCGGGGGAAATGAGCAGTTCTTC
>TRBV6-1|few|.|TRBJ2-1
CASSEAGVSYNEQFF
TGTGCCAGCAGTGAAGCGGGGGTTTCCTACAATGAGCAGTTCTTC
>TRBV3-1|few|.|TRBJ2-7
CASSQGDTEQYF
TGTGCCAGCAGCCAAGGGGATACCGAGCAGTACTTC
>TRBV6-5|many|.|TRBJ2-1
CASSRAGTNEQFF
TGTGCCAGCTCCCGGGCAGGGACTAATGAGCAGTTCTTC
>TRBV7-3|few|TRBD2|TRBJ2-1
CASSFGTSGGYYNEQFF
TGTGCCAGCAGCTTCGGGACTAGCGGGGGGTACTACAATGAGCAGTTCTTC
>TRBV29-1|.|.|TRBJ2-1
CSVLQRSEFVNEQFF
TGCAGCGTTCTACAACGGTCCGAGTTTGTCAATGAGCAGTTCTTC
>TRBV7-9|few|.|TRBJ1-1
CASSGGLLNTEAFF
TGTGCCAGCAGCGGGGGGCTCTTGAACACTGAAGCTTTCTTT
>TRBV7-6|many|TRBD2|TRBJ2-3
CASSSPGTSADTQYF
TGTGCCAGCAGCTCCCCTGGGACTAGCGCAGATACGCAGTATTTT
>TRBV5-1|many|TRBD2|TRBJ2-1
CASSLVGGVYNEQFF
TGCGCCAGCAGCTTGGTCGGGGGGGTTTACAATGAGCAGTTCTTC
>TRBV6-6|.|TRBD2|TRBJ2-1
CASGTSAQANEQFF
TGTGCCAGTGGGACTAGCGCTCAAGCCAATGAGCAGTTCTTC
>TRBV7-9|few|.|TRBJ2-1
CASSLGRQFF
TGTGCCAGCAGCTTAGGAAGGCAGTTCTTC
>TRBV6-5|few|.|TRBJ2-7
CASSYSQAYEQYF
TGTGCCAGCAGTTACAGCCAGGCCTACGAGCAGTACTTC
>TRBV12-3/TRBV12-4|few|.|TRBJ1-2
CASSLWGAGYTF
TGTGCCAGCAGTTTATGGGGGGCTGGCTACACCTTC
>TRBV21-1|many|.|TRBJ2-5
CASSKESPYRHYQETQYF
TGTGCCAGCAGCAAAGAGTCCCCCTACCGACACTACCAAGAGACCCAGTACTTC
>TRBV19|.|.|TRBJ1-2
CASSIPLGLRYGYTF
TGTGCCAGTAGTATCCCCCTCGGTCTGCGGTATGGCTACACCTTC
>TRBV3-1|.|.|TRBJ2-7
CASSQGSGEQYF
TGTGCCAGCAGCCAAGGTTCGGGGGAGCAGTACTTC
>TRBV7-8|.|.|TRBJ2-3
CASSLGVRATDTQYF
TGTGCCAGCAGCTTAGGGGTGAGGGCTACAGATACGCAGTATTTT
>TRBV20-1|few|.|TRBJ2-1
CSARELAYEQFF
TGCAGTGCTAGAGAACTAGCCTATGAGCAGTTCTTC
>TRBV15|.|.|TRBJ2-7
CATSTPRQEPSYEQYF
TGTGCCACCAGCACTCCGCGACAGGAACCCTCCTACGAGCAGTACTTC
>TRBV25-1|.|TRBD1|TRBJ2-3
CASSEGTVVTDTQYF
TGTGCCAGCAGTGAAGGGACAGTCGTCACAGATACGCAGTATTTT
>TRBV6-5|many|.|TRBJ2-5
CASSLNSQETQYF
TGTGCCAGCAGTTTAAACAGTCAAGAGACCCAGTACTTC
>TRBV5-5|.|TRBD1|TRBJ2-1
CASSLSWDSRYNEQFF
TGTGCCAGCAGCTTATCCTGGGACAGTAGATACAATGAGCAGTTCTTC
>TRBV7-2|few|.|TRBJ2-7
CASSLAPGSTYEQYF
TGTGCCAGCAGCTTAGCTCCGGGGTCTACCTACGAGCAGTACTTC
>TRBV7-3|.|TRBD1|TRBJ2-7
CASSFSDRAGQYF
TGTGCCAGCAGCTTTTCCGACAGGGCTGGGCAGTACTTC
>TRBV27|few|TRBD2|TRBJ2-3
CASSPRTSGAPGDTDTQYF
TGTGCCAGCAGTCCTCGGACTAGCGGGGCCCCAGGCGACACAGATACGCAGTATTTT
>TRBV7-9|.|.|TRBJ1-3
CASRVTMGNTIYF
TGTGCCAGCAGGGTGACAATGGGAAACACCATATATTTT
>TRBV25-1|.|.|TRBJ2-5
CASSRVSGEETQYF
TGTGCCAGCAGTCGAGTCTCGGGGGAGGAGACCCAGTACTTC
>TRBV29-1|few|TRBD2|TRBJ2-1
CSVALAGGIDEQFF
TGCAGCGTTGCACTAGCGGGGGGTATTGATGAGCAGTTCTTC
>TRBV27|.|.|TRBJ1-2
CASSGVDRANYGYTF
TGTGCCAGCAGTGGGGTGGACAGAGCTAACTATGGCTACACCTTC
>TRBV2|.|.|TRBJ1-1
CASSDFASSKTEAFF
TGTGCCAGCAGTGACTTCGCGAGTTCGAAGACTGAAGCTTTCTTT
>TRBV4-2|many|.|TRBJ1-5
CASSQGPNQPQHF
TGTGCCAGCAGCCAAGGGCCCAATCAGCCCCAGCATTTT
>TRBV5-1|many|.|TRBJ2-3
CASSLEEDSTDTQYF
TGCGCCAGCAGCTTGGAAGAGGACAGCACAGATACGCAGTATTTT
>TRBV2|few|TRBD1|TRBJ1-6
CASSPGQYDSPLHF
TGTGCCAGCAGCCCGGGACAGTACGATTCACCCCTCCACTTT
>TRBV7-3|.|TRBD1|TRBJ2-7
CASSLTGSDYEQYF
TGTGCCAGCAGCTTGACAGGGTCGGACTACGAGCAGTACTTC
>TRBV6-5|.|TRBD1|TRBJ2-7
CASSYGTGAYEQYF
TGTGCCAGCAGTTACGGGACAGGGGCCTACGAGCAGTACTTC
>TRBV20-1|few|.|TRBJ2-2
CSARVGRVTGELFF
TGCAGTGCTAGAGTAGGCAGGGTAACCGGGGAGCTGTTTTTT
>TRBV9|.|.|TRBJ2-7
CASSASYTSYEQYF
TGTGCCAGCAGCGCGTCCTATACCTCCTACGAGCAGTACTTC
>TRBV20-1|once|.|TRBJ1-2
CSAPWGGLPTDYGYTF
TGCAGTGCCCCTTGGGGGGGGCTCCCAACCGACTATGGCTACACCTTC
>TRBV12-3/TRBV12-4|few|.|TRBJ1-2
CASSLLVTNYGYTF
TGTGCCAGCAGTTTATTGGTTACTAACTATGGCTACACCTTC
>TRBV6-5|.|TRBD2|TRBJ2-7
CASSYSLAGGLSYEQYF
TGTGCCAGCAGTTACTCATTAGCGGGGGGCCTAAGCTACGAGCAGTACTTC
>TRBV7-9|.|.|TRBJ2-5
CASSKVGSTKRGETQYF
TGTGCCAGCAGCAAAGTCGGGAGTACTAAACGGGGAGAGACCCAGTACTTC
>TRBV7-9|.|.|TRBJ2-7
CASSLLNGSHEQYF
TGTGCCAGCTCCCTCCTGAACGGGTCCCACGAGCAGTACTTC
>TRBV6-4|.|.|TRBJ2-3
CASSSGESGPTDTQYF
TGTGCCAGCAGCAGTGGGGAGAGTGGGCCGACAGATACGCAGTATTTT